The T cell receptor (beta chain) under discussion was sequenced for a study of T cells after posttransplantation cyclophosphamide (dated by TCRdb to about 2016). About the study as a whole: T cell repertoire reconstitution was tracked by TRB sequencing after myeloablative bone marrow transplantation in which posttransplantation cyclophosphamide was used as GVHD prophylaxis. Samples from some 32 PTCy-treated patients and under 20 related bone marrow donors of those patients were subjected to antigen receptor sequencing. Blood from all 35 or so PTCy patients with 1-year posttransplant specimens was subjected to TRB sequencing. In 3 patients, TRB sequencing was also performed on up to roughly 3 more blood samples taken 2 to 5.2 years after transplant, and in a handful of patients, pretransplant blood was also TRB-sequenced. Because TRA and TRB clonality correlated tightly in roughly nine samples, the subsequent TCR analyses were limited to TRB only. Public TRB sequences were searched against a database of over 3,600 sequences associated with responses to pathogens, tumor antigens, self-antigens and alloantigens.

Concerning this clone itself: The antigen this receptor binds is unknown. Base-call qualities are not available, and no considerably larger clone is one nucleotide away.

Results the study describes overall, beyond this receptor: The TRB repertoires of T cells infiltrating skin or the GI tract showed only limited overlap with the TRB repertoires found in blood. Across 45 patients, recipient CMV seropositivity and CMV reactivation were highly associated with TRB clonality; PTCy diversity was similar to CNI/methotrexate controls. Donor-recipient similarity was low at 1-2 months but rose over the first year, and later blood repertoires were often dominated by donor CD8+ memory clones.

Related bone marrow donors provided peripheral blood samples on the day of marrow donation. Peripheral blood and bone marrow mononuclear cells were isolated by Ficoll-Hypaque density centrifugation and were cryopreserved. TRB sequencing used genomic DNA with the immunoSEQ assay at survey resolution or the hsTCRB kit. Under the source paper's analysis protocol: The immunoSEQ software handled the initial read processing, while the LymphoSeq R package was used for the repertoire analyses. For each TRB dataset, clonality was calculated as 1 minus normalized Shannon entropy, and the Gini coefficient was computed as well. To infer phenotypes in unsorted samples, TRB sequences from sorted subsets of the recipient or donor were mapped onto unsorted samples from the same recipient. TCRdb limited this immuneACCESS table to in-frame rearrangements with V and J called. A share of clones is missing; checked studies link under half to unresolved V genes, and the rest is unexplained. V, J and clone size derive from that table, while D and trimming were established from the DNA sequence. For this sample there are some 66,000 clones; over 85% appear just once. Roughly 2.9% of the sample is in the top ten clones.

The origin of this receptor is a young woman in good health and a related stem cell transplant donor. Sequencing input: PBMCs.

The DNA sequence follows: TGTGCCAGCAGTGAAGAGGGTACGGCTTTCTTT. Its protein is CASSEEGTAFF. The rearranged chain carries TRBV2 and TRBJ1-1; the D gene cannot be resolved reliably. The CDR3 numbers 11 residues from cysteine through phenylalanine. Only the CDR3 portion is preserved as DNA: 33 bases, with reading frame beginning at the first base. Trimming takes 1 base from V and 11 bases from J, and the germline ends sit 8 bases apart. From the germline V gene, CDR1 is SNHLY and CDR2 is FYNNEI.